The sequence of this T cell receptor beta chain was determined in a study of shared clonotypes between healthy human individuals. A single count supports this clone. The repertoire was sequenced with immunoSEQ multiplex PCR; TCRdb's copy has only in-frame clones and lacks some. The table lists 550,000 to 800,000 clones, approximately 74% of them singletons. The material sequenced was memory CD4+ T cells sorted from blood. Subset defined: CD45RA-negative fraction. The receptor comes from a woman between 25 and 40 years old in good health.

The CDR3 here is CASIPKGQGTYEQYF. The CDR3 DNA follows: TGCGCCAGCATCCCGAAGGGGCAGGGGACCTACGAGCAGTACTTC. The chain employs TRBV10-2 and TRBJ2-7; D may be TRBD1 (6 bases). The CDR3 sequence is 15 residues long. Trimming took 7 bases from V and 2 from J, leaving 18 bases between them. The germline V gene has CDR1 WSHSY and CDR2 SAAADI.